The text below deals with one TCR beta chain. Clones were read by immunoSEQ multiplex PCR, and TCRdb kept only the in-frame ones, dropping some. Found here are 2 million to 3 million clones, 90% to 95% of them singletons; the top ten hold about 0.34%. CDR3 length equals 15 residues. This entry belongs to a study of shared clonotypes between healthy human individuals. This sequence was found in a man younger than 30 in good health. Some clones in this sample may be carry-over from other donors' samples. The chain is built from TRBV21-1 and TRBJ2-7; the table names TRBD1, a call not compared with the DNA. TRBV21-1 is listed as a pseudogene. Sequencing input: naive CD4+ T cells from PBMCs. The subset denotes: CD45RA+ positively selected. Here the CDR3 reads CASSMDRDGSYEQYF. The CDR3 DNA follows: TGTGCCAGCAGTATGGACAGGGACGGCTCCTACGAGCAGTACTTC.